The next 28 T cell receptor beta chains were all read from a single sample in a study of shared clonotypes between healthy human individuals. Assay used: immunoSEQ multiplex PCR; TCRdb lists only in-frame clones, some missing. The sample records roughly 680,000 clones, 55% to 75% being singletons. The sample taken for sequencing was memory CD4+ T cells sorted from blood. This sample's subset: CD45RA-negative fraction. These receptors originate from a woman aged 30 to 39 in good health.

The CDR3 spells CASSNRDRGVNEQFF. The CDR3 DNA reads TGCGCCAGCAGCAACCGGGACAGGGGGGTCAATGAGCAGTTCTTC. The gene calls are TRBV5-1 and TRBJ2-1, with 11 bases lining up with TRBD1. Germline CDR1 reads SGHRS; CDR2 reads YFSETQ. The CDR3 runs 15 residues. V dropped 4 bases and J dropped 6; count of bases not matched to a gene: 6.

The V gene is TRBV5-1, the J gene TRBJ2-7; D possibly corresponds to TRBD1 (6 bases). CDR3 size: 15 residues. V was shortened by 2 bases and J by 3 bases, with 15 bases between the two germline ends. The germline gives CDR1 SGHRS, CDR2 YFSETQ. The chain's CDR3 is CASSFSTGSYYEQYF. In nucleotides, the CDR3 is TGCGCCAGCAGCTTCTCGACAGGATCCTACTACGAGCAGTACTTC.

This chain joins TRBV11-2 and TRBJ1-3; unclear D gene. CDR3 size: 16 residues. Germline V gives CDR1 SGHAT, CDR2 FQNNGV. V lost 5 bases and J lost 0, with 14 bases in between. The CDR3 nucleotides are TGTGCCAGCAGCCCAGTCACAGCGTCCTCTGGAAACACCATATATTTT. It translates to CASSPVTASSGNTIYF.

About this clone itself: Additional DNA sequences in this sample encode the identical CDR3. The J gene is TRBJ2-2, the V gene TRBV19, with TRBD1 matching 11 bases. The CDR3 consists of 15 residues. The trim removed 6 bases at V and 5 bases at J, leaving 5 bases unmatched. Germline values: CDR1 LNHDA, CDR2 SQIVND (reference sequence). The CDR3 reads CASRTGTGGTGELFF. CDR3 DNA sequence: TGTGCCAGTAGGACCGGGACAGGGGGAACCGGGGAGCTGTTTTTT.

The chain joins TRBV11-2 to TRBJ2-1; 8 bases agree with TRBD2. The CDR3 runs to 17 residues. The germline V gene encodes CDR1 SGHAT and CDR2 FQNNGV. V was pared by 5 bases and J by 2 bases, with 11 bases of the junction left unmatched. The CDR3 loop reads CASSPWGPGLAYNEQFF. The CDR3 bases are TGTGCCAGCAGCCCGTGGGGGCCGGGACTAGCCTACAATGAGCAGTTCTTC.

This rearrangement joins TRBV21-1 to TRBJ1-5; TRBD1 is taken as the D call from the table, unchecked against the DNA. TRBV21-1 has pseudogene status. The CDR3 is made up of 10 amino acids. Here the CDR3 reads CASSIQGQHF. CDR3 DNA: TGTGCCAGCAGCATACAGGGGCAGCATTTT.

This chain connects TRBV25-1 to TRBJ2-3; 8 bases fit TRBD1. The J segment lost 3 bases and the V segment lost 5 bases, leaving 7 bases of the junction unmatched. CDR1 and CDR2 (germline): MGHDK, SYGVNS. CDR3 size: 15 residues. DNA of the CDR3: TGTGCCAGCAGTCGCAGGGGGCGCGGTACAGATACGCAGTATTTT. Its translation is CASSRRGRGTDTQYF.

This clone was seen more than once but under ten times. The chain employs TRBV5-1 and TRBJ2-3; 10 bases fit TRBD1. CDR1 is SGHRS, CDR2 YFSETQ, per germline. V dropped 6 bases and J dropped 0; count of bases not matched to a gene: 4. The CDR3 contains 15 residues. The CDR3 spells CASTGTGVSTDTQYF. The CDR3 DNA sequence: TGCGCCAGCACCGGGACAGGGGTTAGCACAGATACGCAGTATTTT.

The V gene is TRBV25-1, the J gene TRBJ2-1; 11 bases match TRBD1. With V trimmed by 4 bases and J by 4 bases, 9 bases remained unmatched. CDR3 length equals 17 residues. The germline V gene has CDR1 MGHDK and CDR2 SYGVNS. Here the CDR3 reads CASSGNPGTGGYNEQFF. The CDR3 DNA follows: TGTGCCAGCAGTGGAAACCCCGGGACAGGGGGTTACAATGAGCAGTTCTTC. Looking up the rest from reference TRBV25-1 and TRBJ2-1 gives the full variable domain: EADIYQTPRYLVIGTGKKITLECSQTMGHDKMYWYQQDPGMELHLIHYSYGVNSTEKGDLSSESTVSRIRTEHFPLTLESARPSHTSQYLCASSGNPGTGGYNEQFFGPGTRLTVL.

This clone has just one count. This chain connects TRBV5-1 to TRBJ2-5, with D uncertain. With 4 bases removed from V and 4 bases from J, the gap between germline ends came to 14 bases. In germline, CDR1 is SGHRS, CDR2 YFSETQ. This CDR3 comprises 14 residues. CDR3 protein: CASSGPLKGETQYF. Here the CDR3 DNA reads TGCGCCAGCAGCGGCCCGCTAAAGGGAGAGACCCAGTACTTC.

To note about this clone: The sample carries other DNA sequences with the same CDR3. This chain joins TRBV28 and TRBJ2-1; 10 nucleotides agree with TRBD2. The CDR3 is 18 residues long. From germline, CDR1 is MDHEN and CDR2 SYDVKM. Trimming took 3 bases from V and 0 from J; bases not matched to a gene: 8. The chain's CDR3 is CASSFGLAGVGSYNEQFF. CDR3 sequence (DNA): TGTGCCAGCAGTTTTGGTCTAGCGGGAGTCGGCTCCTACAATGAGCAGTTCTTC.

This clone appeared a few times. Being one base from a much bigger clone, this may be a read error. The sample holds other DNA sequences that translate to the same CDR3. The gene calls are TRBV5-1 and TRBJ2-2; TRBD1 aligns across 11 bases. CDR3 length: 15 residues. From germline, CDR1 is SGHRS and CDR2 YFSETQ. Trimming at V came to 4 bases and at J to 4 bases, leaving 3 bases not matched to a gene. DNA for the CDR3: TGCGCCAGCAGCACCGGGACAGGGGGCACCGGGGAGCTGTTTTTT. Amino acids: CASSTGTGGTGELFF.

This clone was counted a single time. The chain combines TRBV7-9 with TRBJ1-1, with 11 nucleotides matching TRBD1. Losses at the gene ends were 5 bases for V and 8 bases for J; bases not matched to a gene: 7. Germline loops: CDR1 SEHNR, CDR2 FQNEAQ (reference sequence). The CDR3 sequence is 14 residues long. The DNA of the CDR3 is TGTGCCAGCAGCCCGCGGACAGGGGGCGAGGAAGCTTTCTTT. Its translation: CASSPRTGGEEAFF.

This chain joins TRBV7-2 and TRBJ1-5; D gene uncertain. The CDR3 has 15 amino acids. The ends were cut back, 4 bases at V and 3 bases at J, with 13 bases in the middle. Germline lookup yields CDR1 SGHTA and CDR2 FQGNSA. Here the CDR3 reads CASSSSALINQPQHF. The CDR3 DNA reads TGTGCCAGCAGCTCTAGCGCTCTCATCAATCAGCCCCAGCATTTT.

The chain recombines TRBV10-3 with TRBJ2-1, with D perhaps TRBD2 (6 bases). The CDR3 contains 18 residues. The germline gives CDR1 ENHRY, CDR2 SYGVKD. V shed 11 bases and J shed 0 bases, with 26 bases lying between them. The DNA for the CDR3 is TGTGCCGTGCGGATAGCGGCCGGCCTTCTTTCCTCCTACAATGAGCAGTTCTTC. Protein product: CAVRIAAGLLSSYNEQFF.

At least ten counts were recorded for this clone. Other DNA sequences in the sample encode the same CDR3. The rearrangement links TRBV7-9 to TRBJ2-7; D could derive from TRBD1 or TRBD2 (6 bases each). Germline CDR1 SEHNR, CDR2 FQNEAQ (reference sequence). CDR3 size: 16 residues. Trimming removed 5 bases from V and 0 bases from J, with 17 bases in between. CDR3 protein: CASSPSRGRLSYEQYF. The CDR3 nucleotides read TGTGCCAGCAGCCCAAGCCGGGGGCGGCTCTCCTACGAGCAGTACTTC.

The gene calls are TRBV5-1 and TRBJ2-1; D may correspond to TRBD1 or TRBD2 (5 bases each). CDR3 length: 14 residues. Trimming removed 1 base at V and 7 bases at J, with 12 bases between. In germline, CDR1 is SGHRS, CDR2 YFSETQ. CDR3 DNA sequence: TGCGCCAGCAGCTTGTCGGGGCCGCGAAATGAGCAGTTCTTC. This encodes CASSLSGPRNEQFF.

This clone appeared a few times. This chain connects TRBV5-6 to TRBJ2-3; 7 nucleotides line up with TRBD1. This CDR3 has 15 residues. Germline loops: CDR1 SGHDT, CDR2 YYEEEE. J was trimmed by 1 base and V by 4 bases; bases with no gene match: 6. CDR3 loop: CASSGGQPGTDTQYF. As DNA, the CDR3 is TGTGCCAGCAGCGGGGGACAGCCTGGCACAGATACGCAGTATTTT.

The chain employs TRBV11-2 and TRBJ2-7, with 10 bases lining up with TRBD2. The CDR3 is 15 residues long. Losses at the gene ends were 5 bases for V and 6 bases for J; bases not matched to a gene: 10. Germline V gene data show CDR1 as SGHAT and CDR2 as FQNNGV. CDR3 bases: TGTGCCAGCAGCCTCCACTCTAGCGGGAGTGCCGAGCAGTACTTC. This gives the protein CASSLHSSGSAEQYF.

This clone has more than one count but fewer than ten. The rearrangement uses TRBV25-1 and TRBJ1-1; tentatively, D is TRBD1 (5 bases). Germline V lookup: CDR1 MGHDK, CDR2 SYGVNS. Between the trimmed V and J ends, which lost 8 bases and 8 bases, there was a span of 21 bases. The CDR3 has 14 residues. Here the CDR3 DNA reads TGTGCCAGCGGTGGGTTCGGGGGTCGGGGGGAAGCTTTCTTT. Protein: CASGGFGGRGEAFF.

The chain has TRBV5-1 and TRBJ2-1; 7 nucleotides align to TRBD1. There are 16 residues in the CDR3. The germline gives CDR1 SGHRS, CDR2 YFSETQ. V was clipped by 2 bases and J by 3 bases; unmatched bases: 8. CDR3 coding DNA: TGCGCCAGCAGCTTAGAAGGGGGCCTCCTCTACAATGAGCAGTTCTTC. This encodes CASSLEGGLLYNEQFF. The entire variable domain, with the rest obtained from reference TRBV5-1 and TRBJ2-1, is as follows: KAGVTQTPRYLIKTRGQQVTLSCSPISGHRSVSWYQQTPGQGLQFLFEYFSETQRNKGNFPGRFSGRQFSNSRSEMNVSTLELGDSALYLCASSLEGGLLYNEQFFGPGTRLTVL.

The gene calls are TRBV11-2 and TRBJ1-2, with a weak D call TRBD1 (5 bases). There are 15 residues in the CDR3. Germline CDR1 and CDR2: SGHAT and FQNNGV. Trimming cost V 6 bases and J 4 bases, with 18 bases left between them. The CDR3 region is CASRRTRGESYGYTF. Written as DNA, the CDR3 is TGTGCCAGCAGACGAACGAGGGGAGAGAGCTATGGCTACACCTTC.

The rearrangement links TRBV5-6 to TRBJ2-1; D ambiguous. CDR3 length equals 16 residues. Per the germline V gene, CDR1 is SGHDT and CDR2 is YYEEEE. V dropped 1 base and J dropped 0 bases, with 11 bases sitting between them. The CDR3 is CASSLRAASSYNEQFF. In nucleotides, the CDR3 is TGTGCCAGCAGCTTGAGGGCGGCCAGCTCCTACAATGAGCAGTTCTTC.

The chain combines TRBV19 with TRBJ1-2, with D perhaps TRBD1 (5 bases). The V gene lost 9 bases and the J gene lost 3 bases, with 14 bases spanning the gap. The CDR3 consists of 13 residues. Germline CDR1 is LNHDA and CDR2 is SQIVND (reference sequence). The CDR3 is CASRHRTDYGYTF. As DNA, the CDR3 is TGTGCCAGCAGACACAGGACGGACTATGGCTACACCTTC.

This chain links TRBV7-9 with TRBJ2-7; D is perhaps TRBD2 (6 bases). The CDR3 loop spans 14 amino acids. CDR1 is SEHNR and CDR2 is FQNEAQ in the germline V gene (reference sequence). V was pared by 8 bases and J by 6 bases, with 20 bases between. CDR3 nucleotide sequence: TGTGCCAGCGTATATGTGGGAGGTTTGGCCGAGCAGTACTTC. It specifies CASVYVGGLAEQYF.

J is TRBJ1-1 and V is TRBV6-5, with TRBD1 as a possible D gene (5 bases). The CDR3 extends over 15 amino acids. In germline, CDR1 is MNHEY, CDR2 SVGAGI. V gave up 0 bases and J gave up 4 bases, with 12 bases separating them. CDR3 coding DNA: TGTGCCAGCAGTTACTCATGGCAGGGCGTCACTGAAGCTTTCTTT. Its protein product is CASSYSWQGVTEAFF.

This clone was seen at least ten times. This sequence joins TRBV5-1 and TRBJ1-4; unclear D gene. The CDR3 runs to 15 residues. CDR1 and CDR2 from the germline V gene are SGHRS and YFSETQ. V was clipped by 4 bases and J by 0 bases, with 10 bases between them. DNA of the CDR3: TGCGCCAGCAGCCCCCTTCTTGCAACTAATGAAAAACTGTTTTTT. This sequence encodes CASSPLLATNEKLFF. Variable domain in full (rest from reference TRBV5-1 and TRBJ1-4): KAGVTQTPRYLIKTRGQQVTLSCSPISGHRSVSWYQQTPGQGLQFLFEYFSETQRNKGNFPGRFSGRQFSNSRSEMNVSTLELGDSALYLCASSPLLATNEKLFFGSGTQLSVL.

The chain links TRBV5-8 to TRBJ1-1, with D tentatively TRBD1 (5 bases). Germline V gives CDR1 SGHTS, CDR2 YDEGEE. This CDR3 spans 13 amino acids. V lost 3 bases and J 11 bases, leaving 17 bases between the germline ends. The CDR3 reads CASSSDSFVLAFF. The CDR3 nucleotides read TGTGCCAGCAGCTCAGACAGTTTCGTGCTGGCTTTCTTT.